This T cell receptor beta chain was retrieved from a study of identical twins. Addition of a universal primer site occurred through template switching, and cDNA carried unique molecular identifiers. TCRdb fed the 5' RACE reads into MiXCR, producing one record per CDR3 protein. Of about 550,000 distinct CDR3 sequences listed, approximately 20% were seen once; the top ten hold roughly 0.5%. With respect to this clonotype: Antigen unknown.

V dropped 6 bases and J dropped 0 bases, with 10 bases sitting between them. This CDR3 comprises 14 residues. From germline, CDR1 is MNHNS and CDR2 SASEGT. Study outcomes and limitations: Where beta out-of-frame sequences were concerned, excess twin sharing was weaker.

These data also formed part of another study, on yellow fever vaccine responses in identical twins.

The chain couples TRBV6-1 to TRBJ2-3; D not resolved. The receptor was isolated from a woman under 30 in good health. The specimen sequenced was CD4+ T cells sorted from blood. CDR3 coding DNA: TGTGCCAGCAGGCTAACTACGAGCACAGATACGCAGTATTTT. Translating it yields CASRLTTSTDTQYF.